One TCR beta chain is described in this entry. Its antigen is currently unknown. The data originate from a study of shared clonotypes between healthy human individuals. Study-level information: Those who served as donors were a couple of women and a few men between the ages of 18 and 49.

Study findings and constraints: A generally larger estimated richness was seen in naive subsets than in memory subsets.

Free of recent acute infections or vaccinations, the donors were healthy HIV-negative adults. The protocol was immunoSEQ multiplex PCR, while the TCRdb copy is restricted to in-frame clones and leaves out a portion. This table has some 2,400,000 clones, around 95% appearing once. Germline loops: CDR1 MDHEN, CDR2 SYDVKM. Trimming took off 7 bases at V and 1 base at J, with 19 bases between the two ends. There are 16 residues in the CDR3. V and J are TRBV28 and TRBJ1-1, with D perhaps matching TRBD1 (5 bases). The receptor comes from a man aged 18-30 years in good health. Sequenced material: naive CD4+ T cells sorted from blood. The subset denotes: CD45RA+ positively selected. Here the CDR3 DNA reads TGTGCCAGCACCCTCCGTAGACAGATACAGAACACTGAAGCTTTCTTT. It encodes CASTLRRQIQNTEAFF.